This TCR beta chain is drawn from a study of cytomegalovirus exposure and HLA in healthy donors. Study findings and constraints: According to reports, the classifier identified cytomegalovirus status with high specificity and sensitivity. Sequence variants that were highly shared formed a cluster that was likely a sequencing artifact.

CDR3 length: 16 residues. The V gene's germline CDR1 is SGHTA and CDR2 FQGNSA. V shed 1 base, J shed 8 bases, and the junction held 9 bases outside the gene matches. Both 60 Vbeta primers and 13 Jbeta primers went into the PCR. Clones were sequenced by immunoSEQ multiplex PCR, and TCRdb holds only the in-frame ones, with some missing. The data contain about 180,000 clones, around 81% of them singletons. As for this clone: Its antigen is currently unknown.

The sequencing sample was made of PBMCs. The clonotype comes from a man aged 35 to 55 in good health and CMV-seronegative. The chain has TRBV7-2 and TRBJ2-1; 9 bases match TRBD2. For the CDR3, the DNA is TGTGCCAGCAGCTTAGACCGCGGCGGGGGGGATCATGAGCAGTTCTTC. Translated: CASSLDRGGGDHEQFF.